In this sample, the clone carrying this T cell receptor (beta chain) turned up many times. Its specificity is not known. The TCR library protocol was used to attach unique molecular identifiers. These identifiers were attached to individual cDNA molecules. TCRdb independently ran MiXCR on the 5' RACE reads; one entry per CDR3 protein. This table holds over 30,000 distinct CDR3 sequences, over 4.5% found once. This entry comes from a study of early T cells in non-severe SARS-CoV-2 infection. About the research overall: Whole-blood bulk RNA, unsorted, was sequenced, and chains were unpaired. General observations from the study: VDJdb matches were skewed toward anti-spike CD8 T cell responses.

The V and J ends lost 1 base and 4 bases, in that order; junction bases with no gene match: 14. This CDR3 region has 17 residues. CDR1 is SGHRS and CDR2 is YFSETQ in the germline V gene. This rearrangement joins TRBV5-1 to TRBJ2-7; 7 nucleotides agree with TRBD1. The TCR was taken from an adult who was a healthcare worker with PCR-confirmed SARS-CoV-2 infection or an uninfected control (not recorded which). The sequenced sample was whole blood. CDR3 amino acids: CASSLPRDRGFFYEQYF. CDR3 nucleotide sequence: TGCGCCAGCAGCTTGCCTCGGGACAGAGGCTTCTTTTACGAGCAGTACTTC.